Listed below are T cell receptor beta chains from one sample, sequenced in a study of blood T cell repertoires in COVID-19. TCRdb keeps only in-frame clones here, not all; method: immunoSEQ multiplex PCR. The table lists around 80,000 clones, approximately 80% of them singletons. The sample taken for sequencing was peripheral blood. The receptors were sampled from an elderly woman with active or convalescent COVID-19. CDR3s leave out the opening cysteine and the closing phenylalanine or tryptophan.

TRBJ2-1,TRBV3-1/TRBV3-2,ASSQDLTGGLGSYNEQF
TRBJ2-6,TRBV29-1,SGLGAGANVLT
TRBJ2-5,TRBV19,ATRREETQY
TRBJ2-5,TRBV7-9,ASSLQETQY
TRBJ1-1,TRBV19,ASSQGQQSSEAF
TRBJ2-5,TRBV7-9,ASSRLAGPYQETQY
TRBJ2-2,TRBV7-9,ASSITGAGELF
TRBJ2-1,TRBV29-1,SVEGRQGSGNEQF
TRBJ1-1,TRBV19,ASKIGQSNTEAF
TRBJ2-7,TRBV15,ATSRDWGEGPRDEQY
TRBJ2-7,TRBV4-1,ASSPRLVGGNEQY
TRBJ2-1,TRBV18,ASSPQRQGIYNEQF
TRBJ2-3,TRBV9,ASSVLAEPSTDTQY
TRBJ1-6,TRBV19,ASSAPSYRGRTDNSPLH
TRBJ2-1,TRBV18,ASSLSPTAGANEQF
TRBJ2-1,TRBV6-4,ASSPGTGKDNEQF
TRBJ1-2,TRBV18,ASSPGTGGLGNYGYT
TRBJ2-3,TRBV12-5,ASGLIERGSTDTQY
TRBJ1-2,TRBV24-1,ATSEPGQTYDGYT
TRBJ1-1,TRBV7-9,ASSQDSQHTEAF
TRBJ1-1,TRBV5-1,ASRNTPGGNTEAF
TRBJ2-1,TRBV12-2,ASRLASYSSYNEQF
TRBJ2-5,TRBV7-9,ASSLGGIQETQY
TRBJ1-4,TRBV7-2,ASSNRNGATNEKLF
TRBJ2-3,TRBV19,ASSRGRADTQY
TRBJ1-1,TRBV7-9,ASSSPGTGEHTEAF
TRBJ1-1,TRBV18,ASSSNSQGAGTEAF
TRBJ2-2,TRBV7-9,ASSLFRLAGGPPPGELF
TRBJ2-5,TRBV4-3,ASSRGLAANQETQY
TRBJ2-3,TRBV7-6,ASSLQAGGQVDTQY
TRBJ2-1,TRBV6-2/TRBV6-3,ASSAPGLTSSYNEQF
TRBJ2-2,TRBV2,ASRSVLGELF
TRBJ1-4,TRBV28,ASRGPNEKLF
TRBJ2-3,TRBV19,TSSMERDTQY
TRBJ2-3,TRBV4-1,ASSQDRPGDTQY
TRBJ2-1,TRBV9,ASSVGGTGGRTRF
TRBJ1-2,TRBV6-6,ASTQPGGGYT
TRBJ2-1,TRBV5-1,ASSSAGSEQF
TRBJ2-7,TRBV4-1,ASSRSRTGIYEQY
TRBJ2-3,TRBV28,DPSGRECRTDTQY
TRBJ2-1,TRBV27,ASSSDRVLYNEQF
TRBJ2-7,TRBV28,AIGRGHEQY
TRBJ2-2,TRBV4-1,ASSQPGLAGRNTGELF
TRBJ2-2,TRBV19,ASSMIGGADGELF
TRBJ1-2,TRBV24-1,ATSDGQTSVGYT
TRBJ2-3,TRBV2,ASSPGADTQY